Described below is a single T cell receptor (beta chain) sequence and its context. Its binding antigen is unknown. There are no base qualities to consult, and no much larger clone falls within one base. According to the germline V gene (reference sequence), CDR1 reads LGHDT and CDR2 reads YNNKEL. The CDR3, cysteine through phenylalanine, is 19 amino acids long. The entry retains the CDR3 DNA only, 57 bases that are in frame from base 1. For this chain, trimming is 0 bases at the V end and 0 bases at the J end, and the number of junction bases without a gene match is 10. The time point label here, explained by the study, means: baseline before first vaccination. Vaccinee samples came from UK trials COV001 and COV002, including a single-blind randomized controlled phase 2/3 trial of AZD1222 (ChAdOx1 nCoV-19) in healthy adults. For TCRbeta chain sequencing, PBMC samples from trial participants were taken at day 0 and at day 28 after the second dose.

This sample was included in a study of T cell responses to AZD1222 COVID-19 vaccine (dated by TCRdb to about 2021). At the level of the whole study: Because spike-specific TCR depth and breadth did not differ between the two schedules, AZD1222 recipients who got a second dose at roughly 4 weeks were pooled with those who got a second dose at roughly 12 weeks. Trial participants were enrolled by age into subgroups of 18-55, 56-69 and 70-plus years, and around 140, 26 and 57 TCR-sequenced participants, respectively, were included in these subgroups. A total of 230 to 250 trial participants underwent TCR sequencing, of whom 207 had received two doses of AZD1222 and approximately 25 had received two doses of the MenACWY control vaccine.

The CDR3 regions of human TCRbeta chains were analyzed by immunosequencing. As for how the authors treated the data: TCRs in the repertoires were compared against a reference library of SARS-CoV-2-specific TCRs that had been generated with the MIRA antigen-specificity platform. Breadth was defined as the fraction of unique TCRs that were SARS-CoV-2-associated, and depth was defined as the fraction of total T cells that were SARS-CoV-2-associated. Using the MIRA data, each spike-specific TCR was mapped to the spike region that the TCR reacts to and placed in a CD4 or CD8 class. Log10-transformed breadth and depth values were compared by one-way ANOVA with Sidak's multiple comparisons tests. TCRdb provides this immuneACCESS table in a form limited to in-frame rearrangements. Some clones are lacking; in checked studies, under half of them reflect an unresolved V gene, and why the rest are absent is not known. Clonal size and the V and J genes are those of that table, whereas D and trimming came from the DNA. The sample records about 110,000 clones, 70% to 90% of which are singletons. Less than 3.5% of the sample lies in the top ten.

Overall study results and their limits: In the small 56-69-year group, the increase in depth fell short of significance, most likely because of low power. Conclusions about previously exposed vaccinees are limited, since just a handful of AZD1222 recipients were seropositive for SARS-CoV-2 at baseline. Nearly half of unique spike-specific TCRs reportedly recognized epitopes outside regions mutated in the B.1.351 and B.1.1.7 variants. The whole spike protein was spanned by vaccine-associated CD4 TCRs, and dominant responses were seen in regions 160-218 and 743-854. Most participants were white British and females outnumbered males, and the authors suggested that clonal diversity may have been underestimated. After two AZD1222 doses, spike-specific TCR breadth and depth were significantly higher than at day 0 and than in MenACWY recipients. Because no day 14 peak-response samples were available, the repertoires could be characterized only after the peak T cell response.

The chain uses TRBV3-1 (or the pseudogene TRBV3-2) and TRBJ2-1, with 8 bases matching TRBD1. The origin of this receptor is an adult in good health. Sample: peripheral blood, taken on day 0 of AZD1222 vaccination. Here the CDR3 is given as CASSQDGRQGRNSYNEQFF. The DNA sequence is TGTGCCAGCAGCCAAGATGGAAGACAGGGGCGAAACTCCTACAATGAGCAGTTCTTC.